These T cell receptor beta chains were read from a single sample in a study of blood T cell repertoires in COVID-19. TCRdb's table, derived via immunoSEQ multiplex PCR, lists solely in-frame clones and lacks some. This table holds fewer than 400,000 clones, 85% found once. Specimen: PBMCs or T cells enriched from blood (not recorded which). The receptors stem from a woman aged 30 to 39 who had been exposed to COVID-19. The conserved cysteine and the conserved F or W are not part of the CDR3 here.

CDR3 protein: ASSSTGSEYEQY; J gene: TRBJ2-7; V gene: TRBV28
CDR3 protein: ASSRNPSGHEQY; J gene: TRBJ2-7; V gene: TRBV3-1/TRBV3-2
CDR3 protein: ASRGNEANYGYT; J gene: TRBJ1-2; V gene: TRBV27
CDR3 protein: ASSLATDYGYT; J gene: TRBJ1-2; V gene: TRBV11-2
CDR3 protein: ASSLRSGQINNEQF; J gene: TRBJ2-1; V gene: TRBV5-1
CDR3 protein: ASSVDSSYEQY; J gene: TRBJ2-7; V gene: TRBV9
CDR3 protein: ASSPAGQGRYEQY; J gene: TRBJ2-7; V gene: TRBV18
CDR3 protein: ASSRTGDYGYT; J gene: TRBJ1-2; V gene: TRBV6-5
CDR3 protein: ASSLTGGSEPQH; J gene: TRBJ1-5; V gene: TRBV9
CDR3 protein: ASSGPESPTDTQY; J gene: TRBJ2-3; V gene: TRBV5-8
CDR3 protein: ASSGLRGTEAF; J gene: TRBJ1-1; V gene: TRBV25-1
CDR3 protein: ASSGRQGDQPQH; J gene: TRBJ1-5; V gene: TRBV7-2
CDR3 protein: ASGGLGDNEQF; J gene: TRBJ2-1; V gene: TRBV9
CDR3 protein: ASSQGRGSNQPQH; J gene: TRBJ1-5; V gene: TRBV4-3
CDR3 protein: AWSKGFGSGNTIY; J gene: TRBJ1-3; V gene: TRBV30
CDR3 protein: ASRLARSDNEQF; J gene: TRBJ2-1; V gene: TRBV19
CDR3 protein: ASSLAVAYEQY; J gene: TRBJ2-7; V gene: TRBV5-5
CDR3 protein: ASSGTGETDTQY; J gene: TRBJ2-3; V gene: TRBV6-4
CDR3 protein: ASSGSTDRGGYT; J gene: TRBJ1-2; V gene: TRBV6-5
CDR3 protein: ASSLRGPDTQY; J gene: TRBJ2-3; V gene: TRBV7-3
CDR3 protein: ASSLSPPGAQGELF; J gene: TRBJ2-2; V gene: TRBV7-6
CDR3 protein: ASRDGLNTEAF; J gene: TRBJ1-1; V gene: TRBV11-2
CDR3 protein: ASSWGQGAQKSPLH; J gene: TRBJ1-6; V gene: TRBV19
CDR3 protein: ASSLAGGGGGQPQH; J gene: TRBJ1-5; V gene: TRBV7-2
CDR3 protein: ASRWASGGTDTQY; J gene: TRBJ2-3; V gene: TRBV5-1
CDR3 protein: ASRRGNQPQH; J gene: TRBJ1-5; V gene: TRBV7-9
CDR3 protein: AISDSVTQY; J gene: TRBJ2-3; V gene: TRBV10-3
CDR3 protein: SASDRARSYGYT; J gene: TRBJ1-2; V gene: TRBV20-1
CDR3 protein: ASHLKGGQPQH; J gene: TRBJ1-5; V gene: TRBV12-3/TRBV12-4
CDR3 protein: ASSQDLIPGQSRVGANVLT; J gene: TRBJ2-6; V gene: TRBV4-3
CDR3 protein: ASSLPGTGDTYGYT; J gene: TRBJ1-2; V gene: TRBV11-3
CDR3 protein: AWSVLRSSYNSPLH; J gene: TRBJ1-6; V gene: TRBV30
CDR3 protein: ASSFVKGQGAMGYT; J gene: TRBJ1-2; V gene: TRBV28
CDR3 protein: ASSLLRGNQPQH; J gene: TRBJ1-5; V gene: TRBV27
CDR3 protein: ASSVKAGTEAF; J gene: TRBJ1-1; V gene: TRBV9
CDR3 protein: AISEPGPLNSPLH; J gene: TRBJ1-6; V gene: TRBV10-3
CDR3 protein: ASSPTRSQPQH; J gene: TRBJ1-5; V gene: TRBV19
CDR3 protein: ASSLDRGEYSNQPQH; J gene: TRBJ1-5; V gene: TRBV18
CDR3 protein: ATSSTGTKSYEQY; J gene: TRBJ2-7; V gene: TRBV15
CDR3 protein: ASSLAGKFEAF; J gene: TRBJ1-1; V gene: TRBV11-2
CDR3 protein: ASSEGRGLAYEQY; J gene: TRBJ2-7; V gene: TRBV6-1
CDR3 protein: ASSLGTGNQPQH; J gene: TRBJ1-5; V gene: TRBV18
CDR3 protein: ASSIYPASSYEQY; J gene: TRBJ2-7; V gene: TRBV19
CDR3 protein: ASSLVAQGTGEQY; J gene: TRBJ2-7; V gene: TRBV7-2
CDR3 protein: ASSSGTGDYEQY; J gene: TRBJ2-7; V gene: TRBV5-1
CDR3 protein: ASSVARDSYGYT; J gene: TRBJ1-2; V gene: TRBV9